This TCR beta chain was sequenced for a study of Ad26.COV2.S vaccination and SARS-CoV-2 variants. Overall study context: Recipients of Ad26.COV2.S got it intramuscularly, once or twice 56 days apart.

Overall study findings and caveats: Vaccine and placebo recipients had comparable breadth of non-spike TCRs.

Germline V CDR1 and CDR2: LGHDT, YNNKEL (reference sequence). The CDR3 spans 14 residues. Trimming left V 1 base short and J 7 bases short, with 10 bases between. Documented treatment: roughly 20 received Ad26.COV2.S at low or high dose, single or two shots; about 5 received placebo; per-sample allocation not given. Day 63 after the first vaccine or placebo injection was the time point for sampling. This Boston cohort included adults aged 18-55 years. The vaccine delivered Wuhan-strain SARS-CoV-2 spike through an Ad26 vector. This clone was observed a few times. What it binds is unknown. Other DNA sequences in the sample encode the same CDR3. Profiling relied on immunoSEQ multiplex PCR, and the TCRdb table lists in-frame clones only, not all of them. The sample yields 350,000 to 600,000 clones, 70% to 90% seen once.

The sequences come from peripheral blood, collected in a trial of Ad26.COV2.S vaccine versus placebo. This receptor was obtained from a person aged 18-65 years who received the Ad26.COV2.S COVID-19 vaccine or a placebo. The chain links TRBV3-1 (or the pseudogene TRBV3-2) to TRBJ1-4; no reliable D call. Written as DNA, the CDR3 is TGTGCCAGCAGCCAAGGGGGTACGGGTGAAAAACTGTTTTTT. This translates into CASSQGGTGEKLFF.